The 13 T cell receptor beta chains below all came from one sample that was sequenced in a study of blood T cell repertoires in COVID-19. Profiled with immunoSEQ multiplex PCR; TCRdb holds only in-frame clones, not every one. This sample has approximately 17,000 clones, with around 90% found just once. Sequenced input: peripheral blood. The receptors were sampled from a human donor in a cohort sampled during active COVID-19.

In DNA form, the CDR3 reads TGTGCCAGCGGTGGGACTAGCGGACTCTACAATGAGCAGTTCTTC. This sequence encodes CASGGTSGLYNEQFF. This chain links TRBV25-1 with TRBJ2-1; 11 bases match TRBD2. After removal of 8 bases from V and 3 bases from J, the junction contained 6 bases not matched to a gene. Germline V CDR1 and CDR2: MGHDK, SYGVNS. The CDR3 consists of 15 residues.

The chain is built from TRBV5-1 and TRBJ2-3; D is possibly TRBD2 (5 bases). The CDR3 extends over 14 amino acids. Germline-derived CDR1 and CDR2 are SGHRS and YFSETQ. V was shortened by 2 bases and J by 6 bases, with 13 bases between the two germline ends. The CDR3 sequence is CASSFGGVTDTQYF. Written as DNA, the CDR3 is TGCGCCAGCAGCTTTGGAGGCGTTACGGATACGCAGTATTTT.

This clone was observed a single time. V and J are TRBV6-6 and TRBJ2-1; 8 bases align to TRBD1. V shed 4 bases and J 1 base; nucleotides not matched to a gene: 3. The CDR3 has 15 residues. CDR1 and CDR2 from the germline V gene are MNHNY and SVGAGI (reference sequence). The CDR3 reads CASSSGQGSYNEQFF. The CDR3 DNA sequence: TGTGCCAGCAGTTCCGGACAGGGTTCCTACAATGAGCAGTTCTTC.

The rearrangement joins TRBV2 to TRBJ2-3; D is unclear. In germline, CDR1 is SNHLY, CDR2 FYNNEI. CDR3 size: 10 residues. The germline V and J ends were trimmed by 7 bases and 4 bases, with 3 bases remaining between them. In DNA form, the CDR3 reads TGTGCCAGCATAGCAGATACGCAGTATTTT. It codes for CASIADTQYF. Using reference TRBV2 and TRBJ2-3 for the parts outside the CDR3, the full variable domain is EPEVTQTPSHQVTQMGQEVILRCVPISNHLYFYWYRQILGQKVEFLVSFYNNEISEKSEIFDDQFSVERPDGSNFTLKIRSTKLEDSAMYFCASIADTQYFGPGTRLTVL.

In its sample, this clone was seen once. The chain uses TRBV7-2 and TRBJ2-3; 16 nucleotides match TRBD2. There are 16 residues in the CDR3. Germline values: CDR1 SGHTA, CDR2 FQGNSA. Trimming at V came to 8 bases and at J to 4 bases, leaving 6 bases not matched to a gene. The DNA of the CDR3 is TGTGCCAGCCAGGGACTAGCGGGGGGGCCCCCAGATACGCAGTATTTT. The encoded protein is CASQGLAGGPPDTQYF.

This clone was seen more than once but under ten times. The chain has TRBV19 and TRBJ1-3, with D possibly TRBD1 on 6 matching bases. The CDR3 has 14 amino acids. Germline V gene lookup returns CDR1 LNHDA and CDR2 SQIVND (reference sequence). Trimming pared 6 bases from V and 0 bases from J, leaving 9 bases between. The DNA of the CDR3 is TGTGCCAGTAGCACAGGGATCTCTGGAAACACCATATATTTT. It encodes CASSTGISGNTIYF.

The chain uses TRBV30 and TRBJ2-5; 7 bases fit TRBD2. Germline V gives CDR1 GTSNPN, CDR2 SVGIG (reference sequence). The CDR3 loop spans 15 amino acids. V dropped 0 bases and J dropped 2; count of bases not matched to a gene: 6. The CDR3 is CAWSVGGGGQETQYF. The CDR3 DNA sequence: TGTGCCTGGAGTGTGGGCGGGGGAGGGCAAGAGACCCAGTACTTC.

The rearrangement links TRBV11-3 to TRBJ2-1; D perhaps matches TRBD1 (6 bases). Trimming left V 1 base short and J 5 bases short, with 12 bases between. Germline values: CDR1 SGHNT, CDR2 YENEEA. The CDR3 consists of 15 residues. In DNA, the CDR3 is TGTGCCAGCAGCTTAGGGACAGAGGAGAACAATGAGCAGTTCTTC. Translating gives CASSLGTEENNEQFF.

The chain combines TRBV2 with TRBJ1-4, with unresolved D. CDR1 is SNHLY, CDR2 FYNNEI, per germline. V lost 7 bases and J 0 bases, leaving 6 bases between the germline ends. This CDR3 has 13 amino acids. CDR3 nucleotides: TGTGCCAGCACCCTTCCAACTAATGAAAAACTGTTTTTT. It translates to CASTLPTNEKLFF.

The rearrangement joins TRBV12-5 to TRBJ1-2; 7 bases fit TRBD1. V was pared by 0 bases and J by 8 bases, with 6 bases of the junction left unmatched. This CDR3 has 14 residues. CDR1 and CDR2 (germline): LGHNT, FRNRAP. This chain's CDR3 is CASGLVPGQEGYTF. In DNA, the CDR3 is TGTGCTAGTGGTTTGGTTCCAGGACAGGAAGGCTACACCTTC.

The rearrangement links TRBV4-1 to TRBJ2-7; perhaps TRBD2 as D (5 bases). Trimming took 0 bases from V and 2 from J, leaving 17 bases between them. The CDR3 length is 17 residues. CDR1 is MGHRA, CDR2 YSYEKL, per germline. Here the CDR3 reads CASSQDPEDGMTYEQYF. In DNA, the CDR3 is TGCGCCAGCAGCCAAGATCCGGAGGACGGTATGACCTACGAGCAGTACTTC.

The chain links TRBV15 to TRBJ2-5, with 12 bases identical to TRBD2. Germline CDR1 and CDR2: LNHNV and YYDKDF (reference sequence). V was pared by 5 bases and J by 5 bases, with 12 bases of the junction left unmatched. CDR3 length equals 17 residues. The CDR3 protein is CATSPTPSGGAGETQYF. Written as DNA, the CDR3 is TGTGCCACCAGCCCTACCCCTAGCGGGGGGGCCGGTGAGACCCAGTACTTC.

This chain joins TRBV19 and TRBJ1-6; D uncertain. The V gene lost 1 base and the J gene lost 6 bases, with 10 bases spanning the gap. The germline V gene has CDR1 LNHDA and CDR2 SQIVND (reference sequence). This CDR3 contains 15 residues. The CDR3 loop is CASSIGEDINSPLHF. The CDR3 DNA follows: TGTGCCAGTAGTATAGGGGAGGATATTAATTCACCCCTCCACTTT.